The 24 T cell receptor beta chains listed next were all sequenced from one sample in a study of T-cell memory formation after mild COVID-19. MiXCR, applied by TCRdb to the 5' RACE reads, yields one record per CDR3 protein. Of hundreds of thousands of distinct CDR3 sequences listed, about 16% were seen once; the top ten hold about 22%. Sequenced: PBMCs or a T cell subset sorted from them (not recorded which). The source of these receptors is a man aged 18 to 29 who had mild COVID-19 (a few samples of this study predate the infection). Cell type and time point are not known.

This chain connects TRBV2 to TRBJ1-2, with unresolved D. The V gene lost 0 bases and the J gene lost 3 bases, with 11 bases spanning the gap. The CDR3 has 15 amino acids. Germline V lookup: CDR1 SNHLY, CDR2 FYNNEI. CDR3 protein: CASSEALPSDYGYTF. In DNA form, the CDR3 reads TGTGCCAGCAGTGAAGCGCTTCCGTCAGACTATGGCTACACCTTC.

The table lists this clonotype with a few counts. V is TRBV5-1 and J is TRBJ1-1, with D perhaps matching TRBD1 (5 bases). There are 15 residues in the CDR3. Trimming left V 0 bases short and J 3 bases short, with 12 bases between. Germline assignment: CDR1 SGHRS and CDR2 YFSETQ. The CDR3, as DNA: TGCGCCAGCAGCTTGGGAGGAGGGGTTCACACTGAAGCTTTCTTT. It encodes CASSLGGGVHTEAFF.

This clonotype was picked up a small number of times. The rearrangement uses TRBV29-1 and TRBJ1-1; D possibly corresponds to TRBD1 (6 bases). The CDR3 sequence is 13 residues long. Germline CDR1 SQVTM, CDR2 ANQGSEA. Trimming shortened V by 5 bases and J by 1 base, and 11 bases separated the two germline ends. The CDR3 DNA sequence: TGCAGCGTTCCTAGGACAGAGAACACTGAAGCTTTCTTT. It translates to CSVPRTENTEAFF.

The chain links TRBV2 to TRBJ1-5, with a weak D call TRBD1 (5 bases). V dropped 8 bases and J dropped 5 bases, with 16 bases sitting between them. CDR1 SNHLY and CDR2 FYNNEI come from the germline V gene. CDR3 length: 14 residues. In DNA, the CDR3 is TGTGCCAGCGGAAGACAAGGGGTCGATCAGCCCCAGCATTTT. Protein product: CASGRQGVDQPQHF.

The V and J genes are TRBV20-1 and TRBJ1-1; D might be TRBD1 (6 bases). The CDR3 has 16 residues. With 6 bases removed from V and 6 bases from J, the gap between germline ends came to 26 bases. Germline CDR1 is DFQATT and CDR2 is SNEGSKA (reference sequence). The CDR3 loop reads CSAAPTGWDKDAEAFF. The CDR3 nucleotides read TGCAGTGCCGCCCCGACAGGCTGGGACAAGGACGCTGAAGCTTTCTTT.

This clonotype appeared a few times. The rearrangement joins TRBV5-6 to TRBJ2-3, with D possibly TRBD1 on 6 matching bases. The CDR3 loop spans 13 amino acids. V dropped 2 bases and J dropped 6 bases, with 10 bases sitting between them. Germline CDR1 reads SGHDT; CDR2 reads YYEEEE. CDR3 sequence (DNA): TGTGCCAGCAGCTTCAACAGGGCCGATACGCAGTATTTT. Translation gives CASSFNRADTQYF.

The V gene is TRBV5-1, the J gene TRBJ2-7, with 8 bases aligning to TRBD2. V lost 2 bases and J lost 3; bases outside the gene matches: 4. CDR1 SGHRS and CDR2 YFSETQ come from the germline V gene. This CDR3 contains 14 residues. This CDR3 is CASSFGGESYEQYV. In DNA form, the CDR3 reads TGCGCCAGCAGCTTCGGGGGGGAGAGCTACGAGCAGTACGTC.

The chain is built from TRBV5-1 and TRBJ2-1, with TRBD2 identical over 10 bases. The V segment lost 4 bases and the J segment 10 bases; nucleotides outside the gene matches: 11. This CDR3 contains 15 residues. The V gene's germline CDR1 is SGHRS and CDR2 YFSETQ. The CDR3 sequence: CASSPIAGGLIEQFF. The CDR3 DNA follows: TGCGCCAGCAGCCCGATAGCGGGGGGCCTCATCGAGCAGTTCTTC.

The V and J genes are TRBV7-6 and TRBJ2-3; D might be TRBD2 (6 bases). CDR1 is SGHVS, CDR2 FNYEAQ, per germline. V lost 5 bases and J lost 1, with 10 bases in between. The CDR3 consists of 14 residues. This CDR3 reads CASSTGLRTDTQYF. Here the CDR3 DNA reads TGTGCCAGCAGCACGGGACTTCGCACAGATACGCAGTATTTT.

This clonotype was observed a few times. The chain has TRBV7-9 and TRBJ1-1; TRBD1 is a possible D gene (5 bases). This CDR3 region has 14 residues. Germline CDR1 and CDR2: SEHNR and FQNEAQ (reference sequence). Trimming took 4 bases from V and 6 from J, leaving 15 bases between them. The CDR3 is CASSSAGRVAEAFF. The CDR3 DNA follows: TGTGCCAGCAGCTCGGCGGGCAGGGTGGCTGAAGCTTTCTTT.

This sequence joins TRBV5-5 and TRBJ2-2; TRBD1 matches at 7 bases. CDR1 is SGHKS, CDR2 YYEKEE, per germline (reference sequence). This CDR3 region has 15 residues. Losses at the gene ends were 0 bases for V and 4 bases for J; bases not matched to a gene: 3. CDR3 nucleotides: TGTGCCAGCAGCTTGGGACAGGGAGTCACCGGGGAGCTGTTTTTT. This codes for CASSLGQGVTGELFF.

V gene TRBV20-1 combines with J gene TRBJ2-1; 7 bases align to TRBD2. This CDR3 spans 14 amino acids. Germline V gene lookup returns CDR1 DFQATT and CDR2 SNEGSKA (reference sequence). Trimming took 0 bases from V and 12 from J; bases not matched to a gene: 11. The DNA of the CDR3 is TGCAGTGCTAGAGAGGGGACTACTCGACGGGGGCAGTTCTTC. Protein product: CSAREGTTRRGQFF.

This clonotype was detected only a few times. The chain's CDR3 is CATSDLGAGEITGELFF. CDR3 coding DNA: TGTGCCACCAGTGATTTAGGGGCCGGGGAGATCACCGGGGAGCTGTTTTTT. J is TRBJ2-2 and V is TRBV24-1; D assignment may be TRBD1 or TRBD2 (5 bases each). The CDR3 is made up of 17 amino acids. Germline CDR1 KGHDR, CDR2 SFDVKD. With 1 base removed from V and 4 bases from J, the gap between germline ends came to 15 bases.

V gene TRBV3-1 combines with J gene TRBJ1-1; TRBD1 matches 7 bases. The CDR3 is 16 amino acids. Germline lookup yields CDR1 LGHDT and CDR2 YNNKEL (reference sequence). Trimming cost V 0 bases and J 4 bases; bases outside gene matches: 8. The CDR3 coding sequence is TGTGCCAGCAGCCAAGATCGTGTGGCAGGGGGCACTGAAGCTTTCTTT. It yields the protein CASSQDRVAGGTEAFF.

This clonotype was picked up a small number of times. The V and J genes are TRBV5-1 and TRBJ2-1; D could derive from TRBD1 or TRBD2 (5 bases each). This CDR3 is 13 amino acids long. V dropped 1 base and J dropped 7 bases, with 9 bases sitting between them. Germline V gene sequence: CDR1 SGHRS, CDR2 YFSETQ. CDR3 DNA sequence: TGCGCCAGCAGCTTGCCAGGGAGAAATGAGCAGTTCTTC. Protein: CASSLPGRNEQFF.

There are a few counts of this clonotype. The rearrangement links TRBV5-1 to TRBJ1-1, with 9 bases that match TRBD1. Germline lookup yields CDR1 SGHRS and CDR2 YFSETQ. The CDR3 sequence is 14 residues long. Trimming cost V 4 bases and J 5 bases; bases outside gene matches: 6. CDR3 protein: CASSGRQGETEAFF. CDR3 nucleotides: TGCGCCAGCAGCGGCAGACAGGGGGAGACTGAAGCTTTCTTT.

This clonotype was picked up one time. V and J are TRBV25-1 and TRBJ2-1; 7 nucleotides agree with TRBD1. This CDR3 is 15 amino acids long. Losses at the gene ends were 3 bases for V and 8 bases for J; bases not matched to a gene: 10. Per germline, CDR1 MGHDK and CDR2 SYGVNS. In DNA form, the CDR3 reads TGTGCCAGCAGTGATGCTGCAAAAGGGGGCGATGAGCAGTTCTTC. This gives the protein CASSDAAKGGDEQFF.

The chain employs TRBV24-1 and TRBJ2-7; D might be TRBD2 (5 bases). Per germline, CDR1 KGHDR and CDR2 SFDVKD. V was pared by 4 bases and J by 7 bases, with 16 bases between. This CDR3 spans 14 amino acids. This CDR3 reads CATSERTEVDEQYV. The DNA of the CDR3 is TGTGCCACCAGTGAAAGGACGGAGGTTGATGAGCAGTACGTC.

This clonotype was seen more than once but under ten times. The chain uses TRBV5-1 and TRBJ1-2; weak D call: TRBD1 (5 bases). V was clipped by 4 bases and J by 7 bases, with 14 bases between them. Germline V gene data show CDR1 as SGHRS and CDR2 as YFSETQ. CDR3 length: 13 residues. For the CDR3, the DNA is TGCGCCAGCAGCGCGGGTCGAGGGACTGGCTACACCTTC. Protein: CASSAGRGTGYTF.

This rearrangement joins TRBV7-2 to TRBJ2-2; TRBD1 matches 12 bases. Germline loops: CDR1 SGHTA, CDR2 FQGNSA. Unmatched junction bases numbered 7, after V lost 5 bases and J lost 6 bases. The CDR3 consists of 16 residues. DNA of the CDR3: TGTGCCAGCAGCCCACTAGGGACAGGGGGCGCCGGGGAGCTGTTTTTT. Residues: CASSPLGTGGAGELFF.

This rearrangement joins TRBV5-1 to TRBJ1-1; D remains unclear. Germline V gene lookup returns CDR1 SGHRS and CDR2 YFSETQ. Trimming took off 0 bases at V and 3 bases at J, with 12 bases between the two ends. CDR3 length: 15 residues. The CDR3 loop reads CASSLAVRLDTEAFF. The CDR3 nucleotides are TGCGCCAGCAGCTTGGCCGTGCGGTTGGACACTGAAGCTTTCTTT.

Only a few counts were recorded for this clonotype. The chain links TRBV5-1 to TRBJ1-1, with D hard to call. Trimming removed 5 bases at V and 1 base at J, with 6 bases between. The CDR3 length is 12 residues. From germline, CDR1 is SGHRS and CDR2 YFSETQ. The CDR3 DNA reads as TGCGCCAGCAGGAAGGGGAACACTGAAGCTTTCTTT. This translates into CASRKGNTEAFF.

This chain connects TRBV7-2 to TRBJ2-3, with a possible D match to TRBD2 (6 bases). The CDR3 loop spans 13 amino acids. Trimming removed 3 bases at V and 7 bases at J, with 11 bases between. CDR1 and CDR2 (germline): SGHTA, FQGNSA. The CDR3 region is CASSFLATNTQYF. The CDR3 DNA reads as TGTGCCAGCAGCTTCCTAGCGACCAATACGCAGTATTTT.

This sequence joins TRBV20-1 and TRBJ2-7, with D possibly being TRBD1 (8 bases). V was pared by 5 bases and J by 7 bases, with 27 bases between. The CDR3 consists of 16 residues. In germline, CDR1 is DFQATT, CDR2 SNEGSKA (reference sequence). CDR3: CSAVPWGGQGAQEQYV. The CDR3 DNA follows: TGCAGTGCTGTGCCTTGGGGGGGTCAGGGGGCTCAGGAGCAGTACGTC.